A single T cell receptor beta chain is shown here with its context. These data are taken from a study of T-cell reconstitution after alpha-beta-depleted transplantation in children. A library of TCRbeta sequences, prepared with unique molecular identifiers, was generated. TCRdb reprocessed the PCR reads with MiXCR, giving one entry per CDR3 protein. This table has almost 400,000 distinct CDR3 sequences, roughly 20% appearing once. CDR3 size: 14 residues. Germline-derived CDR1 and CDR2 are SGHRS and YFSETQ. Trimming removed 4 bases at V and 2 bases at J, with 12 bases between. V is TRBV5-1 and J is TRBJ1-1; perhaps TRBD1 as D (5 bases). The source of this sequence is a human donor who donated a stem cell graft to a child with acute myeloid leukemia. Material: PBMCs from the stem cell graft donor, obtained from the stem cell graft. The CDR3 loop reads CASSLMTDNTEAFF. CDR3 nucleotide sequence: TGCGCCAGCAGCCTGATGACAGATAACACTGAAGCTTTCTTT.